The rows below give T cell receptor beta chains drawn from one sample of a study of blood T cell repertoires in COVID-19. Here immunoSEQ multiplex PCR was the method, and the copy in TCRdb shows in-frame clones only, minus some. The sample consists of under 400,000 clones, around 87% of them appearing once. The sequenced material came from peripheral blood. The receptors derive from a woman in her thirties with COVID-19, enrolled during active disease. Both conserved end residues are part of each CDR3. A D gene is named only where the DNA matches it firmly.

>TRBV25-1|TRBJ1-2|.
TGTGCCAGCGGCAGGGAAGACTATGGCTACACCTTC
CASGREDYGYTF
>TRBV2|TRBJ2-2|TRBD2
TGTGCCAGCATGAAAGCTAGCGGGAGAGGCACCGGGGAGCTGTTTTTT
CASMKASGRGTGELFF
>TRBV7-3|TRBJ1-1|.
TGTGCCAGCAGCCCGACCCCCCAGGGGATCAACACTGAAGCTTTCTTT
CASSPTPQGINTEAFF
>TRBV11-3|TRBJ1-2|.
TGTGCCAGCAGCTTAAGGGGTAACTATGGCTACACCTTC
CASSLRGNYGYTF
>TRBV7-2|TRBJ2-3|TRBD1
TGTGCCAGCAGCGGCAGCACAGGGGGTGGCACAGATACGCAGTATTTT
CASSGSTGGGTDTQYF
>TRBV5-1|TRBJ1-1|.
TGCGCCAGCAGCTTGACAGCGAACACTGAAGCTTTCTTT
CASSLTANTEAFF
>TRBV24-1|TRBJ2-1|TRBD2
TGTGCCACCAGTGACCACAGCGGGAGGGCCTTTGAGCAGTTCTTC
CATSDHSGRAFEQFF
>TRBV28|TRBJ2-7|TRBD1
TGTGCCAGCAGTCGGGACAGGAGCTCCTACGAGCAGTACTTC
CASSRDRSSYEQYF
>TRBV9|TRBJ2-1|.
TGTGCCAGCAGCGTCAACAATGAGCAGTTCTTC
CASSVNNEQFF
>TRBV28|TRBJ1-2|.
TGTGTCACCCGGGGGGGTAACTATGGCTACACCTTC
CVTRGGNYGYTF
>TRBV5-4|TRBJ2-7|.
TGTGCCAGCAGCTTGGGGGGGCCCGAGCAGTACTTC
CASSLGGPEQYF
>TRBV4-1|TRBJ1-1|TRBD1
TGCGCCAGCAGCCAACTCCCGGGACAGGGGTCTACTGAAGCTTTCTTT
CASSQLPGQGSTEAFF
>TRBV3-1/TRBV3-2|TRBJ2-7|.
TGTGCCAGCAGCCAAGATGGCGGGGCGGGGGAGCAGTACTTC
CASSQDGGAGEQYF
>TRBV28|TRBJ2-7|.
TGTGCCAGCAATGGAGCCCCCTCCTACGAGCAGTACTTC
CASNGAPSYEQYF
>TRBV4-1|TRBJ2-1|.
TGCGCCAGCAGCCCTGTCATGGGGAGTAGCAGGAATGAGCAGTTCTTC
CASSPVMGSSRNEQFF
>TRBV2|TRBJ2-1|TRBD1
TGTGCCAGCAAGGGACAGGGAGGTTTAAATGAGCAGTTCTTC
CASKGQGGLNEQFF
>TRBV10-2|TRBJ2-4|.
TGCGCCAGCAACATCCTATCGACAGGCCCCTTGGCCAAAAACATTCAGTACTTC
CASNILSTGPLAKNIQYF
>TRBV6-2/TRBV6-3|TRBJ1-1|TRBD1
TGTGCCAGCAGTAGGGACAGGGTGAACACTGAAGCTTTCTTT
CASSRDRVNTEAFF
>TRBV6-6|TRBJ2-7|.
TGTGCCAGCAGTTACTCGGTGAATCTTTTCCGGGACGAGCAGTACTTC
CASSYSVNLFRDEQYF
>TRBV24-1|TRBJ2-1|TRBD1
TGTGCCACCAGTGAGCTACAGGGGGCTTACAATGAGCAGTTCTTC
CATSELQGAYNEQFF
>TRBV12-3/TRBV12-4|TRBJ2-1|.
TGTGCCAGCAGTTTGCGTAATGAGCAGTTCTTC
CASSLRNEQFF
>TRBV30|TRBJ1-2|TRBD1
TGTGCCTGGAGACTCCAGGGGGTGAAAGGCTACACCTTC
CAWRLQGVKGYTF
>TRBV19|TRBJ2-3|TRBD2
TGTGCCACCGCAAGAAGCGGGAGGGCCGCAGATACGCAGTATTTT
CATARSGRAADTQYF
>TRBV5-6|TRBJ1-4|.
TGTGCCAGCAGCTTAGGGGTTACTAATGAAAAACTGTTTTTT
CASSLGVTNEKLFF